This passage covers 18 T cell receptor beta chains from one sample sequenced in a study of blood T cells in healthy people across ages. Through a sample-barcoded 5' primer and a J-beta primer mix, a second PCR was run for roughly 7 to 11 cycles. TCRdb reprocessed the 5' RACE reads via MiXCR and lists one record per CDR3 protein. Found here are about 1.5 million distinct CDR3 sequences, 40% to 45% of them singletons; the top ten hold just over 4%. Input material: blood. The receptor source for this set is a woman aged 18-29 years in good health.

V is TRBV6-2 or TRBV6-3 and J is TRBJ1-5; D is uncertain. Trimming removed 2 bases at V and 5 bases at J, with 7 bases between. This CDR3 has 13 residues. Germline V gene lookup returns CDR1 MNHEY and CDR2 SVGEGT. CDR3: CASSYGKYQPQHF. CDR3 sequence (DNA): TGTGCCAGCAGTTACGGGAAGTATCAGCCCCAGCATTTT.

This clonotype was detected only a few times. V gene TRBV6-1 combines with J gene TRBJ2-7; TRBD2 might be the D (7 bases). The V gene lost 10 bases and the J gene lost 7 bases, with 20 bases spanning the gap. CDR3 length equals 13 residues. Germline CDR1 MNHNS, CDR2 SASEGT. The CDR3 DNA reads TGTGCCACCCGACTAGGGGGGGGGAATGAGCAGTACTTC. Its protein product is CATRLGGGNEQYF.

CDR3 residues: CASISEGFAEAFF. The CDR3 coding sequence is TGTGCCAGCATCTCTGAGGGGTTTGCTGAAGCTTTCTTT. The chain couples TRBV3-1 to TRBJ1-1; D perhaps matches TRBD1 (5 bases). This CDR3 comprises 13 residues. V dropped 7 bases and J dropped 6 bases, with 15 bases sitting between them. Germline V gene data show CDR1 as LGHDT and CDR2 as YNNKEL (reference sequence).

This clonotype was seen a single time. The chain joins TRBV6-1 to TRBJ1-2; D ambiguous. This CDR3 has 14 residues. Germline assignment: CDR1 MNHNS and CDR2 SASEGT. Trimming stripped 2 bases from V and 8 bases from J, with 15 bases between. CDR3 protein: CASSELWTDRGYTF. CDR3 nucleotides: TGTGCCAGCAGTGAACTTTGGACTGACCGGGGCTACACCTTC.

The J gene is TRBJ1-1, the V gene TRBV7-2; D is unresolved. Trimming left V 2 bases short and J 2 bases short, with 12 bases between. Germline lookup yields CDR1 SGHTA and CDR2 FQGNSA. This CDR3 is 15 amino acids long. CDR3 sequence reads: CASSLWRGSNTEAFF. The CDR3 nucleotides read TGTGCCAGCAGCTTATGGAGAGGGAGTAACACTGAAGCTTTCTTT.

This chain connects TRBV11-1 to TRBJ2-1, with a possible D match to TRBD2 (5 bases). The CDR3 has 14 amino acids. V was cut by 0 bases and J by 6 bases, with 9 bases left in between. The germline gives CDR1 SGHAT, CDR2 FQDESV (reference sequence). CDR3 amino acids: CASSLAGVRNEQFF. The CDR3 DNA reads TGTGCCAGCAGCTTAGCGGGAGTACGCAATGAGCAGTTCTTC.

The sample holds a few counts of this clonotype. The chain is built from TRBV2 and TRBJ2-5; D ambiguous. The CDR3 loop spans 11 amino acids. Germline CDR1 SNHLY, CDR2 FYNNEI. V was cut by 7 bases and J by 11 bases, with 14 bases left in between. The CDR3 loop reads CASTGGFEQYF. In nucleotides, the CDR3 is TGTGCCAGCACGGGTGGTTTTGAGCAGTACTTC.

The chain combines TRBV10-3 with TRBJ2-7, with no clear D. This CDR3 has 12 residues. CDR1 ENHRY and CDR2 SYGVKD come from the germline V gene. Trimming took off 6 bases at V and 4 bases at J, with 10 bases between the two ends. The CDR3 DNA reads as TGTGCCATCAGGGCCTACTTGTACGAGCAGTACTTC. Amino acid sequence: CAIRAYLYEQYF.

In this sample, this clonotype turned up a few times. The chain recombines TRBV7-9 with TRBJ2-3; D may be TRBD2 (6 bases). V lost 10 bases and J lost 6, with 20 bases in between. Germline CDR1 SEHNR, CDR2 FQNEAQ (reference sequence). This CDR3 region has 14 residues. The CDR3 coding sequence is TGTGCCACCCTCCTCAGGGAGGTTGCGGATACGCAGTATTTT. Its protein is CATLLREVADTQYF. The complete variable domain, with remaining parts taken from reference TRBV7-9 and TRBJ2-3, reads DTGVSQNPRHKITKRGQNVTFRCDPISEHNRLYWYRQTLGQGPEFLTYFQNEAQLEKSRLLSDRFSAERPKGSFSTLEIQRTEQGDSAMYLCATLLREVADTQYFGPGTRLTVL.

This clonotype has more than one count but fewer than ten. This rearrangement joins TRBV15 to TRBJ2-7; no clear D. V shed 1 base and J shed 1 base, with 2 bases lying between them. The CDR3 extends over 12 amino acids. Germline V gene data show CDR1 as LNHNV and CDR2 as YYDKDF (reference sequence). CDR3 in DNA: TGTGCCACCAGCAGAGGTTCCTACGAGCAGTACTTC. The encoded protein is CATSRGSYEQYF. The full variable domain, completed using reference TRBV15 and TRBJ2-7, is DAMVIQNPRYQVTQFGKPVTLSCSQTLNHNVMYWYQQKSSQAPKLLFHYYDKDFNNEADTPDNFQSRRPNTSFCFLDIRSPGLGDTAMYLCATSRGSYEQYFGPGTRLTVT.

The table lists this clonotype with a few counts. Germline and junction disagree at one end, which may indicate a read error. V and J are TRBV7-9 and TRBJ2-1, with 11 bases matching TRBD2. Germline V gene sequence: CDR1 SEHNR, CDR2 FQNEAQ (reference sequence). The CDR3 is 15 residues long. The CDR3 nucleotides are TGTGCCAGCATCTTAGCGGGGGGGCTGGTGGATGAGCAGTTCTTC. This gives the protein CASILAGGLVDEQFF.

V usage is TRBV9 and J usage is TRBJ2-1; TRBD2 matches at 7 bases. CDR1 and CDR2 from the germline V gene are SGDLS and YYNGEE. This CDR3 has 17 residues. Unmatched junction bases numbered 7, after V lost 0 bases and J lost 1 base. CDR3 in amino acids: CASSVARAGDSYNEQFF. In DNA, the CDR3 is TGTGCCAGCAGCGTAGCTCGGGCGGGAGATTCCTACAATGAGCAGTTCTTC.

This chain connects TRBV5-1 to TRBJ1-2, with 7 bases matching TRBD1. Losses at the gene ends were 3 bases for V and 5 bases for J; bases not matched to a gene: 10. This CDR3 spans 15 amino acids. Germline loops: CDR1 SGHRS, CDR2 YFSETQ. Written as DNA, the CDR3 is TGCGCCAGCAGCTCCGGACAGGCGGACCCTTATGGCTACACCTTC. Its protein is CASSSGQADPYGYTF.

The rearrangement joins TRBV25-1 to TRBJ2-3, with D tentatively TRBD1 (7 bases). Looked up from germline, CDR1 is MGHDK and CDR2 is SYGVNS. The CDR3 is 13 residues long. The V and J ends lost 6 bases and 11 bases respectively, with 18 bases between them. The CDR3: CASSQPAGGMQYF. CDR3 sequence (DNA): TGTGCCAGCAGCCAGCCGGCAGGGGGGATGCAGTATTTT.

The rearrangement uses TRBV10-2 and TRBJ2-3; D gene unclear. The V end was cut by 6 bases, the J end by 2 bases, with 12 bases between. The CDR3 length is 14 residues. Germline-derived CDR1 and CDR2 are WSHSY and SAAADI. CDR3 sequence (DNA): TGCGCCAGCAGGGAATCCCGTTTCACAGATACGCAGTATTTT. It specifies CASRESRFTDTQYF.

This rearrangement joins TRBV13 to TRBJ2-1, with 14 bases aligning to TRBD2. V lost 1 base to trimming and J lost 8 bases; unmatched junction nucleotides: 4. Germline V gene lookup returns CDR1 PRHDT and CDR2 FYEKMQ (reference sequence). This CDR3 is built from 16 residues. CDR3: CASSLATSGRVDEQFF. The CDR3 nucleotides read TGTGCCAGCAGCTTAGCGACTAGCGGGAGGGTGGATGAGCAGTTCTTC.

The chain links TRBV7-2 to TRBJ2-5, with D unresolved. This CDR3 is 16 amino acids long. V dropped 1 base and J dropped 1 base, with 13 bases sitting between them. Germline lookup yields CDR1 SGHTA and CDR2 FQGNSA. The CDR3 coding sequence is TGTGCCAGCAGCTTAGGCCCCTCTAGGAGCCAAGAGACCCAGTACTTC. Its translation: CASSLGPSRSQETQYF.

This clonotype appeared a few times. The gene calls are TRBV27 and TRBJ1-1, with D perhaps matching TRBD1 (5 bases). Looked up from germline, CDR1 is MNHEY and CDR2 is SMNVEV (reference sequence). Trimming removed 7 bases from V and 1 base from J, with 13 bases in between. The CDR3 is 14 residues long. CDR3 sequence reads: CASTEGWGNTEAFF. The CDR3 DNA sequence: TGTGCCAGCACCGAGGGGTGGGGGAACACTGAAGCTTTCTTT.